The source of this T cell receptor beta chain is a study of blood T cell repertoires in COVID-19 (dated by TCRdb to 2018 to 2020). In the study overall: Samples covering the acute and convalescent phases of COVID-19 were provided by collaborators in the United States, Italy and Spain. The samples were drawn from the first 160 participants of the ongoing ImmuneRACE study and from some 1,300 subjects provided by 6 global collaborators. The repertoires were released in a freely available public database meant as a resource for research on the immune response to SARS-CoV-2. The sample metadata nearly always contained a de-identified subject ID, COVID-19 status, age in years and sex. Where available, HLA class I and class II types were taken from metadata supplied by the sample provider and were not determined by assay-based typing. Deeply sampled blood TCRbeta repertoires from subjects exposed to, actively infected with, or recovered from COVID-19 were included in the dataset. The prospective study material was composed of cDNA or gDNA derived from T cells, B-cell-depleted T cells, or PBMCs.

From a lookup of the germline V gene, CDR1 and CDR2 are SGHRS and YFSETQ. Relative to germline, V is missing 4 bases and J is missing 0 bases, with 5 bases of the junction outside any gene match. The CDR3 spans 16 residues, from the cysteine through the phenylalanine. Of all the DNA, just the CDR3 is kept, 48 bases in frame from base 1. On this clone: Its target antigen remains unknown. No much larger clonotype is one base removed from it; base qualities were not supplied.

Each collaborating institution followed its own protocols to collect whole blood in K2EDTA tubes. For TCRbeta analysis, collaborators shipped samples as frozen whole blood, isolated PBMCs, or DNA extracted from either of those sample types. The immunoSEQ Assay, a bias-controlled multiplex PCR, was used to amplify TCRbeta CDR3 regions from genomic DNA. Turning to the authors' computational methods: Nucleated cell counts per sample were estimated from amplification of reference gene primers within the assay. Sequence reads were collapsed and filtered to measure the absolute abundance of every unique TCRbeta CDR3 rearrangement. Productive Simpson clonality was computed per sample as the square root of Simpson's diversity index over productive rearrangements. The table was pulled from immuneACCESS by TCRdb, which kept in-frame rearrangements only. Such tables lose some clones; where checked, under half of the loss comes from unresolved V genes, and the rest has no known cause. That table supplies the V and J calls and clone size; D and trimming were determined from the DNA. The sample table records over 250,000 clones; around nine tenths of these occur just once. The top ten clones comprise around 12% of the sample.

On the study overall, not on this receptor specifically: Clinical and demographic metadata were provided uncurated, with the amount varying by source and participant.

The sequence was obtained from a woman in her sixties with acute or convalescent COVID-19. Sequencing was performed on peripheral blood. Recombination joined TRBV5-1 with TRBJ1-3; TRBD1 lines up with 9 middle nucleotides. The sequenced DNA is TGCGCCAGCAGCCTACAGGGGGCCGGCTCTGGAAACACCATATATTTT. Its protein is CASSLQGAGSGNTIYF.